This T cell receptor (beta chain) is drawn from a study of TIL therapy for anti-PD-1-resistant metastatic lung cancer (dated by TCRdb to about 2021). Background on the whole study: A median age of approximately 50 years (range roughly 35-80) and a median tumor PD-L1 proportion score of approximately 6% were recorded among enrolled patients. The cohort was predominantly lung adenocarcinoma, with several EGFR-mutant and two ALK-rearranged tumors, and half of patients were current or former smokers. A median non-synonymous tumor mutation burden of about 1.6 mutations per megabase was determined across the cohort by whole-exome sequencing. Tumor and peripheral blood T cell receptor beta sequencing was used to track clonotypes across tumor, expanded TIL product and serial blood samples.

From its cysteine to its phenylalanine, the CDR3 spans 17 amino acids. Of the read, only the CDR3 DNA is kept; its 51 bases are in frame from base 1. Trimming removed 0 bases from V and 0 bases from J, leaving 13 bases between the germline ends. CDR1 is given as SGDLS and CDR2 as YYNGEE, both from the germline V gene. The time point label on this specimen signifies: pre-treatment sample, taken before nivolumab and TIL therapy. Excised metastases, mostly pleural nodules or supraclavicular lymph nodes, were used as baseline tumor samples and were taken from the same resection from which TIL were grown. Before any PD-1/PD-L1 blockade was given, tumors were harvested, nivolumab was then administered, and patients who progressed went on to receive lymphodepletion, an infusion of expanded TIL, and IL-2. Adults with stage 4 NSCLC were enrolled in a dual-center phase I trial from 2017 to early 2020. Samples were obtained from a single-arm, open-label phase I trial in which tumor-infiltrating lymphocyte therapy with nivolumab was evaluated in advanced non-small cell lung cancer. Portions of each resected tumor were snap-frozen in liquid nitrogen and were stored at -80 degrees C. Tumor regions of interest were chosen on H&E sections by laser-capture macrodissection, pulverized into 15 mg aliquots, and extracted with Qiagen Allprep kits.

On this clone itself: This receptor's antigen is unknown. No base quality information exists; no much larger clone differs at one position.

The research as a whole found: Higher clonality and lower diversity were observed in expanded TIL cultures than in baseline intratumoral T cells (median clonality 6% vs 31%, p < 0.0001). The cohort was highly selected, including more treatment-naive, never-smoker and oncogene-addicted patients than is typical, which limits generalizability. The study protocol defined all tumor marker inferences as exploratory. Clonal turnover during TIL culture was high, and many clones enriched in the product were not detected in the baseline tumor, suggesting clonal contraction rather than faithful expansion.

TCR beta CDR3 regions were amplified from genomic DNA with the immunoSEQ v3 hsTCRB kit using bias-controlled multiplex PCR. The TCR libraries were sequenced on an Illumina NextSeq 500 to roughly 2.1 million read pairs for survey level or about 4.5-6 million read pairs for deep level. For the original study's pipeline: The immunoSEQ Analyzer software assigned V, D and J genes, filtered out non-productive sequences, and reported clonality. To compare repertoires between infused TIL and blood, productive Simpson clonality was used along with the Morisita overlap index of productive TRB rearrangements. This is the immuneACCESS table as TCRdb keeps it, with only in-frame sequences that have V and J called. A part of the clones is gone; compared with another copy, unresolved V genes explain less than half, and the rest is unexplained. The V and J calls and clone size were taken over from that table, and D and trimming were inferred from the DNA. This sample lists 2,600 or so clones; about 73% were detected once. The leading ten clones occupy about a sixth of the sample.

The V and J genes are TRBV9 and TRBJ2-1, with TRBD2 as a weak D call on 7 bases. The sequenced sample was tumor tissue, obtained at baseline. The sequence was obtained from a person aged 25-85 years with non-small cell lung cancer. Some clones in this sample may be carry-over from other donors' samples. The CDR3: CASSVEGGGVSYNEQFF. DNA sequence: TGTGCCAGCAGCGTAGAAGGGGGAGGGGTCTCCTACAATGAGCAGTTCTTC.